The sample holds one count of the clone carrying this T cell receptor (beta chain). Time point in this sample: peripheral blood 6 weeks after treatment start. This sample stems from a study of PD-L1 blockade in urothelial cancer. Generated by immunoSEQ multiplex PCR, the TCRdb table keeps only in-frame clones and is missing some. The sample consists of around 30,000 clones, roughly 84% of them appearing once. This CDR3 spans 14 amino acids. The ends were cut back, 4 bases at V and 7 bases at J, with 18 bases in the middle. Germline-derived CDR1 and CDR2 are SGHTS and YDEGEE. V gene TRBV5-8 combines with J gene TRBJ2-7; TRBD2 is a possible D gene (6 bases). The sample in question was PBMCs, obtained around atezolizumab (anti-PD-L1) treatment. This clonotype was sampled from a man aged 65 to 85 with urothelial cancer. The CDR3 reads CASSQRLLRGEQYF. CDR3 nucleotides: TGTGCCAGCAGCCAAAGGCTCTTACGGGGGGAGCAGTACTTC.